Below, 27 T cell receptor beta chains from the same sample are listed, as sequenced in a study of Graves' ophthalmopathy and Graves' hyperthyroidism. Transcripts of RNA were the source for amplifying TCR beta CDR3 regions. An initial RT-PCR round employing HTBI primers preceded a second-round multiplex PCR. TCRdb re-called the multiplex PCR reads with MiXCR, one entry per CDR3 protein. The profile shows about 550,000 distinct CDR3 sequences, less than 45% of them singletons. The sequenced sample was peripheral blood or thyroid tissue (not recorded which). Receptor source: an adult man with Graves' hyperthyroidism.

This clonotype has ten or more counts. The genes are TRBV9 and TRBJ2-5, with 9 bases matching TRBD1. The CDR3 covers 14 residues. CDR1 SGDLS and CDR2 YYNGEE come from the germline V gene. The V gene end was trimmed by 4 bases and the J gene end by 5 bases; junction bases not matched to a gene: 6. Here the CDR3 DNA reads TGTGCCAGCAGCCCGGGACAGGGACACGAGACCCAGTACTTC. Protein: CASSPGQGHETQYF.

Here the CDR3 reads CASSEGANVLTF. CDR3 coding DNA: TGCGCCAGCAGTGAAGGGGCCAACGTCCTGACTTTC. This chain uses TRBV10-1 with TRBJ2-6, with D unresolved. Trimming stripped 3 bases from V and 4 bases from J, with 1 base between. This CDR3 comprises 12 residues. The germline CDR1 and CDR2 sequences are WNHNN and SYGVQD (reference sequence).

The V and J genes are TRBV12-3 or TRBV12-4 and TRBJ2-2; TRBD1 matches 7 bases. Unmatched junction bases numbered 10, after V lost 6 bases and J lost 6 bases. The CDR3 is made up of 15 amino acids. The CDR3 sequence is CASRPRGKWAGELFF. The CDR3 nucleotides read TGTGCCAGCAGGCCCAGGGGGAAGTGGGCCGGGGAGCTGTTTTTT.

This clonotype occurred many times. This CDR3 is CASSVQRATNEKLFF. The CDR3 region has the DNA TGTGCCAGCAGTGTCCAGCGGGCAACTAATGAAAAACTGTTTTTT. The chain carries TRBV12-3 or TRBV12-4 and TRBJ1-4; D unclear. The ends were cut back, 5 bases at V and 0 bases at J, with 10 bases in the middle. The CDR3 extends over 15 amino acids.

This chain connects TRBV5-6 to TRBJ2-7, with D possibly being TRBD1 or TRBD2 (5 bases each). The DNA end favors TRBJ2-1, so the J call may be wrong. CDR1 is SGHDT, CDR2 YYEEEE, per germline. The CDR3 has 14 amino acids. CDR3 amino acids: CASSNRGLYNEQFF. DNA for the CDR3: TGTGCCAGCAGCAACCGGGGCTTATACAATGAGCAGTTCTTC.

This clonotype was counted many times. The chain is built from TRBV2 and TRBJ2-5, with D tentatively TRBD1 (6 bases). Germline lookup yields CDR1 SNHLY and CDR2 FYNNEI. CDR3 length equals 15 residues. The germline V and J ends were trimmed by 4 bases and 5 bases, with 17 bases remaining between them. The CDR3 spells CASSGSTGHGETQYF. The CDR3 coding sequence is TGTGCCAGCAGTGGCTCGACAGGACATGGGGAGACCCAGTACTTC.

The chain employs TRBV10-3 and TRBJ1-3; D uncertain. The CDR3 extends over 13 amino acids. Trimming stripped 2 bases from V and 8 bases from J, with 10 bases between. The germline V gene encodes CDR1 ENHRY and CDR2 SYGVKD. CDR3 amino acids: CAISEEASDTIYF. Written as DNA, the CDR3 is TGTGCCATCAGTGAGGAGGCTAGCGACACCATATATTTT.

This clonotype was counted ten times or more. The CDR3 here is CASRTVSNQPQHF. CDR3 nucleotides: TGTGCCAGCAGGACTGTCAGCAATCAGCCCCAGCATTTT. The chain recombines TRBV2 with TRBJ1-5, with D unresolved. CDR1 and CDR2 (germline): SNHLY, FYNNEI. Trimming cost V 6 bases and J 1 base, with 7 bases left between them. This CDR3 has 13 amino acids.

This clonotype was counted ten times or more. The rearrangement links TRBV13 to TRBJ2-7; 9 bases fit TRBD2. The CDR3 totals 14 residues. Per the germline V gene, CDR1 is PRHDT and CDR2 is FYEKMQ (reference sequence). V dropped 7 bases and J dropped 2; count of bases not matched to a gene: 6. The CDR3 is CASTWRGGAYEQYF. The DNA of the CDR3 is TGTGCCAGCACTTGGCGGGGGGGGGCCTACGAGCAGTACTTC.

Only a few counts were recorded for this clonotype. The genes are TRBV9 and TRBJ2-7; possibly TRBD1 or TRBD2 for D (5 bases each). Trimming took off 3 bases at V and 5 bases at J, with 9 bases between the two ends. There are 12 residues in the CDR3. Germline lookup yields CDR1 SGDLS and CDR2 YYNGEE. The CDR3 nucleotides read TGTGCCAGCAGCGGCCGGGACGACGAGCAGTACTTC. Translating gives CASSGRDDEQYF.

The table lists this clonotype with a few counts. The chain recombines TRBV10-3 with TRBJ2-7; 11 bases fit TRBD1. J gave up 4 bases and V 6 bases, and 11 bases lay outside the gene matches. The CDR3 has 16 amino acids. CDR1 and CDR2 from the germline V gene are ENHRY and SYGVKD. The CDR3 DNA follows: TGTGCCATCAGCGAGGCCGACGGGACAGGGGGGTACGAGCAGTACTTC. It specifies CAISEADGTGGYEQYF.

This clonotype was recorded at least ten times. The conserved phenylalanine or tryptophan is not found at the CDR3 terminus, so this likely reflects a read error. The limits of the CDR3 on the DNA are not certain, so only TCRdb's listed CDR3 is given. CDR3 protein: CASSLEDSGL. This chain links TRBV7-2 with TRBJ2-5; the DNA was not used to check the table's D call, TRBD1. In germline, CDR1 is SGHTA, CDR2 FQGNSA. The CDR3 length is 10 residues, termini included.

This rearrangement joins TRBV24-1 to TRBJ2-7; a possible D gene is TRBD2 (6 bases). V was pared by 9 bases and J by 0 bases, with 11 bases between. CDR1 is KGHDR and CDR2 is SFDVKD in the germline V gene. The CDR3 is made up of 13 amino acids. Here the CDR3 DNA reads TGTGCCACCCAGTCTAGCGACTCCTACGAGCAGTACTTC. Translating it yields CATQSSDSYEQYF.

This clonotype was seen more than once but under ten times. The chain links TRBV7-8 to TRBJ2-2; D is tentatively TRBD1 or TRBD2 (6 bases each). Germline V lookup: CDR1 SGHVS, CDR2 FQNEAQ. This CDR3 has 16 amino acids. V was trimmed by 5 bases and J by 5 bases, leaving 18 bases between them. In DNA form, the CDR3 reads TGTGCCAGCAGCCTGGGACACCCCGGAGGGACCGGGGAGCTGTTTTTT. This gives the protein CASSLGHPGGTGELFF.

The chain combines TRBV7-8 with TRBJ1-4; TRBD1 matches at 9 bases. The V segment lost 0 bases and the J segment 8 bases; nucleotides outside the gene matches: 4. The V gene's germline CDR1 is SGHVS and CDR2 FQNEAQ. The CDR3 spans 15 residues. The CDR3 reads CASSLAGTGLEKLFF. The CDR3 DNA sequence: TGTGCCAGCAGCTTAGCAGGGACAGGGTTAGAAAAACTGTTTTTT.

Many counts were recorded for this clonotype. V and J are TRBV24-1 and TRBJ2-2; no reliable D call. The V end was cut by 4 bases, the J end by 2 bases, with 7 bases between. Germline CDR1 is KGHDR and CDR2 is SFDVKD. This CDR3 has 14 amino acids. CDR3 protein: CATSETFNTGELFF. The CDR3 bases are TGTGCCACCAGTGAGACGTTTAACACCGGGGAGCTGTTTTTT.

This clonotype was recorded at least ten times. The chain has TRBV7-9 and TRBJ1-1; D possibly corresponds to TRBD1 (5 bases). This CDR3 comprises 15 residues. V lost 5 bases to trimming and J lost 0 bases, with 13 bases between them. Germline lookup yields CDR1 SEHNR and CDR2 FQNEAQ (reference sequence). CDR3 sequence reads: CASSPYRRMNTEAFF. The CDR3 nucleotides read TGTGCCAGCAGCCCGTACAGGCGTATGAACACTGAAGCTTTCTTT. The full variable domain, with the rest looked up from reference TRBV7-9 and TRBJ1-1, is DTGVSQNPRHKITKRGQNVTFRCDPISEHNRLYWYRQTLGQGPEFLTYFQNEAQLEKSRLLSDRFSAERPKGSFSTLEIQRTEQGDSAMYLCASSPYRRMNTEAFFGQGTRLTVV.

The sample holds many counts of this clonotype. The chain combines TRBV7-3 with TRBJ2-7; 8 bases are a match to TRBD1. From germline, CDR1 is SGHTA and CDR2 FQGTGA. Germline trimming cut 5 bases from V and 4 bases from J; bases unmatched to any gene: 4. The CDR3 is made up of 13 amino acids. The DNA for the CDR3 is TGTGCCAGCAGCAGGGGACAGGAGTACGAGCAGTACTTC. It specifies CASSRGQEYEQYF.

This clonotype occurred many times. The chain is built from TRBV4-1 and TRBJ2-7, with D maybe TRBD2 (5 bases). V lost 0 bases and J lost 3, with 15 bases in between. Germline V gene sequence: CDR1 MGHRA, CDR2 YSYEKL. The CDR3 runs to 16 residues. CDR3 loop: CASSQDDYGSFYEQYF. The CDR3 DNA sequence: TGCGCCAGCAGCCAAGACGACTACGGTTCCTTCTACGAGCAGTACTTC.

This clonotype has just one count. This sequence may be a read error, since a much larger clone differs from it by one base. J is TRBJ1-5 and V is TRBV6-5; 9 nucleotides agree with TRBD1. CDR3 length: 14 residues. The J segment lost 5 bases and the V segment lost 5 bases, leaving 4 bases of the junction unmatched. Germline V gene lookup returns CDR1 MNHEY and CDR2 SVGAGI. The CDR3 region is CASSNRGLDQPQHF. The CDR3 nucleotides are TGTGCCAGCAGTAACAGGGGGCTAGATCAGCCCCAGCATTTT.

CDR3 nucleotides: TGTGCCAGCCCTGAGTGGCACCGGGGAGCTTTCTTT. Translating gives CASPEWHRGAFF. J is TRBJ1-1 and V is TRBV2; D is uncertain. CDR3 size: 12 residues. Trimming stripped 8 bases from V and 10 bases from J, with 17 bases between. The germline V gene has CDR1 SNHLY and CDR2 FYNNEI.

The CDR3 sequence is CASSLLPRGNTEAFF. In DNA, the CDR3 is TGTGCCAGCAGTTTACTCCCCCGTGGGAACACTGAAGCTTTCTTT. V usage is TRBV27 and J usage is TRBJ1-1; unclear D gene. This CDR3 comprises 15 residues. CDR1 MNHEY and CDR2 SMNVEV come from the germline V gene (reference sequence). Trimming pared 2 bases from V and 1 base from J, leaving 11 bases between.

The CDR3 DNA reads as TGCAGCCCAGGGACAGGGGCTATCTACGAGCAGTACTTC. Translation gives CSPGTGAIYEQYF. The genes are TRBV29-1 and TRBJ2-7; 10 positions agree with TRBD1. The CDR3 has 13 residues. Trimming at V came to 8 bases and at J to 3 bases, leaving 7 bases not matched to a gene. Germline V lookup: CDR1 SQVTM, CDR2 ANQGSEA.

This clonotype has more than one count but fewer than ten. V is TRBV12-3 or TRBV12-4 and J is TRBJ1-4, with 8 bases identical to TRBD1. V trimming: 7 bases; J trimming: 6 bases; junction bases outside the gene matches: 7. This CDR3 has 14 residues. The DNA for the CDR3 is TGTGCCAGCAAATTCACAGGGGGTGATGAAAAACTGTTTTTT. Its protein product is CASKFTGGDEKLFF.

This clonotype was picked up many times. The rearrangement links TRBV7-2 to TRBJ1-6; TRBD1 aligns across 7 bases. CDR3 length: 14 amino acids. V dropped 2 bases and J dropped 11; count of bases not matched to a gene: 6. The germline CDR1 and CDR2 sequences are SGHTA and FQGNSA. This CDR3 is CASSLPGGRAPLHF. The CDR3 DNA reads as TGTGCCAGCAGCTTACCAGGGGGTAGGGCACCCCTCCACTTT.

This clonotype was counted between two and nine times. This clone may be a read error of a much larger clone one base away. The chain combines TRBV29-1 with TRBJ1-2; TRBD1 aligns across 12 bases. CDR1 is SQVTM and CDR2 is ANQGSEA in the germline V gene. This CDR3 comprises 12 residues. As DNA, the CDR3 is TGCAACGTCGGGACAGGGGGCGCTGGCTACACCTTC. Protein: CNVGTGGAGYTF. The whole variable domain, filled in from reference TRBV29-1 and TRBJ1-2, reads SAVISQKPSRDICQRGTSLTIQCQVDSQVTMMFWYRQQPGQSLTLIATANQGSEATYESGFVIDKFPISRPNLTFSTLTVSNMSPEDSSIYLCNVGTGGAGYTFGSGTRLTVV.

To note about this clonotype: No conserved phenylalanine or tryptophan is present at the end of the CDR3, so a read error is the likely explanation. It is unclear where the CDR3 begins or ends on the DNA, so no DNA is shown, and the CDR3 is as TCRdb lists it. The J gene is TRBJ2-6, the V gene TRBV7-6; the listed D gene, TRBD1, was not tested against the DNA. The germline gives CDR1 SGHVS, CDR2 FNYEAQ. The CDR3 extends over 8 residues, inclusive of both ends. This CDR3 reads CASSLAGQ.